Listed below are T cell receptor beta chains from one sample, sequenced in a study of neoadjuvant anti-PD-1 for oral cavity cancer. Profiled with immunoSEQ multiplex PCR; TCRdb holds only in-frame clones, not every one. Of tens of thousands of clones listed, approximately 80% are singletons. The sequencing used PBMCs, collected before nivolumab (anti-PD-1) treatment. These receptors originate from a person aged 35 to 85 with oral cavity squamous cell carcinoma. CDR3s include the opening cysteine and the closing phenylalanine or tryptophan. D genes are given only for firm matches. For some rows the clone size is stated as once, few or many, or as a class when expanded; others skip it.

abundance: NA; j_gene: TRBJ2-1; d_gene: NA; v_gene: TRBV9; CDR3nt: TGTGCCAGCAGCGTAGGAGGTCTCAATGAGCAGTTCTTC; CDR3aa: CASSVGGLNEQFF
abundance: few; j_gene: TRBJ2-7; d_gene: TRBD2; v_gene: TRBV4-1; CDR3nt: TGCGCCAGCAGCTCTTCGGGACTAGCGACCTACGAGCAGTACTTC; CDR3aa: CASSSSGLATYEQYF
abundance: NA; j_gene: TRBJ2-7; d_gene: TRBD1; v_gene: TRBV4-1; CDR3nt: TGCGCCAGCAGCCAGAGGACAGGGGGCTTTGGAGAGCAGTACTTC; CDR3aa: CASSQRTGGFGEQYF
abundance: NA; j_gene: TRBJ1-4; d_gene: NA; v_gene: TRBV15; CDR3nt: TGTGCCACCTCCGGGACACGGGAGGGGAAACTGTTTTTT; CDR3aa: CATSGTREGKLFF
abundance: NA; j_gene: TRBJ2-3; d_gene: NA; v_gene: TRBV9; CDR3nt: TGTGCCAGCAGCCCCCAGGGACTCCGTGCCGATACGCAGTATTTT; CDR3aa: CASSPQGLRADTQYF
abundance: few; j_gene: TRBJ2-2; d_gene: NA; v_gene: TRBV6-1; CDR3nt: TGTGCCAGCAGTGAAGGTCTAGGAGTCCCCGGGGAGCTGTTTTTT; CDR3aa: CASSEGLGVPGELFF
abundance: NA; j_gene: TRBJ1-4; d_gene: TRBD1; v_gene: TRBV5-5; CDR3nt: TGTGCCAGCGGGGGACAGGGCGAAAAACTGTTTTTT; CDR3aa: CASGGQGEKLFF
abundance: NA; j_gene: TRBJ2-1; d_gene: TRBD2; v_gene: TRBV4-1; CDR3nt: TGCGCCAGCAGCCAAGATTCCCAACTAGCGGGAGTCAATGAGCAGTTCTTC; CDR3aa: CASSQDSQLAGVNEQFF
abundance: NA; j_gene: TRBJ2-7; d_gene: TRBD1; v_gene: TRBV16; CDR3nt: TGTGCCAGCAGCCAATCTCGGGACAGAGAGTACTTC; CDR3aa: CASSQSRDREYF
abundance: once; j_gene: TRBJ2-1; d_gene: TRBD1; v_gene: TRBV19; CDR3nt: TGTGCCAGTACGTCGACAGGGGCTGTGGGGAATGAGCAGTTCTTC; CDR3aa: CASTSTGAVGNEQFF
abundance: NA; j_gene: TRBJ2-7; d_gene: NA; v_gene: TRBV7-2; CDR3nt: TGTGCCAGCAGCACTTCCCGAGCCTCCGAGCAGTACTTC; CDR3aa: CASSTSRASEQYF
abundance: NA; j_gene: TRBJ1-5; d_gene: NA; v_gene: TRBV5-4; CDR3nt: TGTGCCAGCAGCTACCATGGAGGGGACAATCAGCCCCAGCATTTT; CDR3aa: CASSYHGGDNQPQHF
abundance: NA; j_gene: TRBJ2-2; d_gene: TRBD2; v_gene: TRBV15; CDR3nt: TGTGCCACCAGCAGATGGGGGACTAGCGGGGGTAACACCGGGGAGCTGTTTTTT; CDR3aa: CATSRWGTSGGNTGELFF
abundance: NA; j_gene: TRBJ1-3; d_gene: TRBD1; v_gene: TRBV27; CDR3nt: TGTGCCAGCAGTAGACAGGGGTTGGGTGGAAACACCATATATTTT; CDR3aa: CASSRQGLGGNTIYF
abundance: few; j_gene: TRBJ1-5; d_gene: NA; v_gene: TRBV19; CDR3nt: TGTGCCAGTAGTACCGAAGGGGGTGGCAATCAGCCCCAGCATTTT; CDR3aa: CASSTEGGGNQPQHF
abundance: NA; j_gene: TRBJ2-7; d_gene: TRBD1; v_gene: TRBV14; CDR3nt: TGTGCCAGCAGCCAAGGGGGAGGTGGGACAGGCGTTTCCTACGAGCAGTACTTC; CDR3aa: CASSQGGGGTGVSYEQYF
abundance: NA; j_gene: TRBJ2-6; d_gene: NA; v_gene: TRBV27; CDR3nt: TGTGCCAGCAGTGCCCGCCGGACCTCTGGGGCCAACGTCCTGACTTTC; CDR3aa: CASSARRTSGANVLTF
abundance: once; j_gene: TRBJ2-7; d_gene: TRBD1; v_gene: TRBV7-9; CDR3nt: TGTGCCAGCAGCCCGCCGGGTCGAGGGACAGTTGAGATCGAGCAGTACTTC; CDR3aa: CASSPPGRGTVEIEQYF
abundance: NA; j_gene: TRBJ1-1; d_gene: NA; v_gene: TRBV5-1; CDR3nt: TGCGCCAGCAGCCCTAAGGACTCCCTGAACACTGAAGCTTTCTTT; CDR3aa: CASSPKDSLNTEAFF
abundance: NA; j_gene: TRBJ2-7; d_gene: TRBD1; v_gene: TRBV4-1; CDR3nt: TGCGCCAGCAGCCAAGAGAGAGACAGGGGACAGTACTTC; CDR3aa: CASSQERDRGQYF
abundance: NA; j_gene: TRBJ2-3; d_gene: NA; v_gene: TRBV5-1; CDR3nt: TGCGCCAGCAGCCCGGTGGCAGATACGCAGTATTTT; CDR3aa: CASSPVADTQYF
abundance: NA; j_gene: TRBJ2-5; d_gene: NA; v_gene: TRBV14; CDR3nt: TGTGCCAGCAGCCAAGGCCCCCGCCAAGAGACCCAGTACTTC; CDR3aa: CASSQGPRQETQYF
abundance: NA; j_gene: TRBJ2-7; d_gene: NA; v_gene: TRBV7-9; CDR3nt: TGTGCCAGCAGCTCCCGGGACTTTACCTACGAGCAGTACTTC; CDR3aa: CASSSRDFTYEQYF
abundance: NA; j_gene: TRBJ2-5; d_gene: TRBD2; v_gene: TRBV5-1; CDR3nt: TGCGCCAGCAGCTTGGATGGTCTAGCGGGAGACCCCTTTGAGACCCAGTACTTC; CDR3aa: CASSLDGLAGDPFETQYF
abundance: NA; j_gene: TRBJ2-7; d_gene: TRBD2; v_gene: TRBV11-2; CDR3nt: TGTGCCAGCAGCCTACAACCCACTAGCGGCAGTTCCTACGAGCAGTACTTC; CDR3aa: CASSLQPTSGSSYEQYF
abundance: NA; j_gene: TRBJ2-7; d_gene: TRBD2; v_gene: TRBV10-2; CDR3nt: TGCGCCAGCAAACTACTAGCGGGCGTCTCCTACGAGCAGTACTTC; CDR3aa: CASKLLAGVSYEQYF
abundance: NA; j_gene: TRBJ2-2; d_gene: NA; v_gene: TRBV30; CDR3nt: TGTGCCTGGAGCTGGGCCGGGGAGCTGTTTTTT; CDR3aa: CAWSWAGELFF
abundance: NA; j_gene: TRBJ2-7; d_gene: TRBD2; v_gene: TRBV7-9; CDR3nt: TGTGCCAGCAGCTTAGGCCGGGGACTAGCGGGAGCCACCTACGAGCAGTACTTC; CDR3aa: CASSLGRGLAGATYEQYF
abundance: NA; j_gene: TRBJ2-7; d_gene: TRBD1; v_gene: TRBV9; CDR3nt: TGTGCCAGCAGCTCAGCAGGGGGCGAGCAGTACTTC; CDR3aa: CASSSAGGEQYF
abundance: NA; j_gene: TRBJ1-2; d_gene: NA; v_gene: TRBV6-6; CDR3nt: TGTGCCAGCAGTTACTCGGATTCCCCCCTCGGGGGCTACACCTTC; CDR3aa: CASSYSDSPLGGYTF
abundance: NA; j_gene: TRBJ2-2; d_gene: NA; v_gene: TRBV9; CDR3nt: TGTGCCAGCAGCGTGGTAGGAACGAACACCGGGGAGCTGTTTTTT; CDR3aa: CASSVVGTNTGELFF
abundance: NA; j_gene: TRBJ2-2; d_gene: TRBD2; v_gene: TRBV10-2; CDR3nt: TGCGCCAGCAGTGAAGCGGGAGTTACCGGGGAGCTGTTTTTT; CDR3aa: CASSEAGVTGELFF
abundance: NA; j_gene: TRBJ1-2; d_gene: NA; v_gene: TRBV6-5; CDR3nt: TGTGCCAGCAGACCCGGGGGGTCGGATGGCTACACCTTC; CDR3aa: CASRPGGSDGYTF
abundance: once; j_gene: TRBJ1-3; d_gene: NA; v_gene: TRBV30; CDR3nt: TGTGCCTGGAGCATCCGGGACCGGGCAGGAAACACCATATATTTT; CDR3aa: CAWSIRDRAGNTIYF
abundance: NA; j_gene: TRBJ1-2; d_gene: NA; v_gene: TRBV19; CDR3nt: TGTGCCAGTAGTATCCCAGGTGGCTACACCTTC; CDR3aa: CASSIPGGYTF
abundance: NA; j_gene: TRBJ2-3; d_gene: TRBD2; v_gene: TRBV27; CDR3nt: TGTGCCAGCAGTTTCGGGGCTAGCGGGAGCACAGATACGCAGTATTTT; CDR3aa: CASSFGASGSTDTQYF
abundance: NA; j_gene: TRBJ2-1; d_gene: TRBD2; v_gene: TRBV7-3; CDR3nt: TGTGCCAGCAGCTTGGAACCAAGCGGGAATTTATACAATGAGCAGTTCTTC; CDR3aa: CASSLEPSGNLYNEQFF
abundance: NA; j_gene: TRBJ2-5; d_gene: NA; v_gene: TRBV5-4; CDR3nt: TGTGCCAGCAGCACCCGGGACCTAAAAGAGACCCAGTACTTC; CDR3aa: CASSTRDLKETQYF
abundance: NA; j_gene: TRBJ2-2; d_gene: NA; v_gene: TRBV28; CDR3nt: TGTGCCAGCAGTCCCTCTCCCCGAAACGCTGCCGGGGAGCTGTTTTTT; CDR3aa: CASSPSPRNAAGELFF
abundance: NA; j_gene: TRBJ2-3; d_gene: TRBD1; v_gene: TRBV5-4; CDR3nt: TGTGCCAGCAGCGGGGCAGGGGGAGTCTATACGCAGTATTTT; CDR3aa: CASSGAGGVYTQYF
abundance: NA; j_gene: TRBJ1-1; d_gene: TRBD1; v_gene: TRBV4-1; CDR3nt: TGCGCCAGCAGCCAACCGACAGGGTGGAACACTGAAGCTTTCTTT; CDR3aa: CASSQPTGWNTEAFF
abundance: NA; j_gene: TRBJ2-3; d_gene: NA; v_gene: TRBV11-2; CDR3nt: TGTGCCAGCAGCCCCGCCCGCACAGATACGCAGTATTTT; CDR3aa: CASSPARTDTQYF
abundance: NA; j_gene: TRBJ1-1; d_gene: NA; v_gene: TRBV6-5; CDR3nt: TGTGCCAGCAGTACGGACAGCTTGAACACTGAAGCTTTCTTT; CDR3aa: CASSTDSLNTEAFF
abundance: few; j_gene: TRBJ1-3; d_gene: NA; v_gene: TRBV19; CDR3nt: TGTGCCAGTAGTATAGGACAGCGACCTGGCTCTGGAAACACCATATATTTT; CDR3aa: CASSIGQRPGSGNTIYF
abundance: NA; j_gene: TRBJ2-5; d_gene: TRBD2; v_gene: TRBV5-4; CDR3nt: TGTGCCAGCAGCTTGCGGGCGGGAGGCCCAGAAGAGACCCAGTACTTC; CDR3aa: CASSLRAGGPEETQYF
abundance: NA; j_gene: TRBJ2-7; d_gene: TRBD2; v_gene: TRBV7-9; CDR3nt: TGTGCCAGCAGCGGGGGGGTGTACGAGCAGTACTTC; CDR3aa: CASSGGVYEQYF
abundance: NA; j_gene: TRBJ2-7; d_gene: NA; v_gene: TRBV21-1; CDR3nt: TGTGCCAGCAGCAAAGAGGGAAATTTAGGCAAGAACTACGAGCAGTACTTC; CDR3aa: CASSKEGNLGKNYEQYF
abundance: few; j_gene: TRBJ1-1; d_gene: NA; v_gene: TRBV19; CDR3nt: TGTGCCAGTAGTATCCCTAAGCTCGGGGGGAACACTGAAGCTTTCTTT; CDR3aa: CASSIPKLGGNTEAFF
abundance: NA; j_gene: TRBJ1-2; d_gene: TRBD1; v_gene: TRBV6-1; CDR3nt: TGTGCCAGCAGTCCCCAACAGGGGACATCCTATGGCTACACCTTC; CDR3aa: CASSPQQGTSYGYTF
abundance: NA; j_gene: TRBJ2-2; d_gene: NA; v_gene: TRBV7-6; CDR3nt: TGTGCCAGCAGCCGAGGGGCGACCGGGGAGCTGTTTTTT; CDR3aa: CASSRGATGELFF
abundance: NA; j_gene: TRBJ2-2; d_gene: NA; v_gene: TRBV9; CDR3nt: TGTGCCAGCAGCACTAAAGGGAGGGGGTACACCGGGGAGCTGTTTTTT; CDR3aa: CASSTKGRGYTGELFF
abundance: NA; j_gene: TRBJ2-1; d_gene: TRBD1; v_gene: TRBV5-5; CDR3nt: TGTGCCAGCAGCCAGGGGGCCCAGGCAGGGATGAATGAGCAGTTCTTC; CDR3aa: CASSQGAQAGMNEQFF